This record concerns one T cell receptor (beta chain) sequence. The antigen is undetermined. This record comes from a study of T cell clonotyping in hematopoietic cell transplantation. Study-wide results and limits: Few recipient clonotypes overlapped donors; over 95% were de novo at given depth. After transplant, recipient diversity fell while pathologically expanded clonotypes grew through day 180.

There are 16 residues in the CDR3. Germline CDR1 is PRHDT and CDR2 is FYEKMQ (reference sequence). V dropped 5 bases and J dropped 2; count of bases not matched to a gene: 8. Clones were read by immunoSEQ multiplex PCR, and TCRdb kept only the in-frame ones, dropping some. This table has tens of thousands of clones, 95% appearing once. The chain has TRBV13 and TRBJ2-2; TRBD2 matches at 7 bases. The sample taken for sequencing was peripheral blood mononuclear cells. The TCR was taken from a man under 40 in good health. Some clones in this sample may be carry-over from other donors' samples. The CDR3 nucleotides read TGTGCCAGCAGCGGCGCCCGGGACTACAACACCGGGGAGCTGTTTTTT. Its protein is CASSGARDYNTGELFF.